A selection of T cell receptor beta chains follows, all from one sample in a study of T cells in Graves' hyperthyroidism and ophthalmopathy. A single record per CDR3 protein comes from TCRdb applying MiXCR to the multiplex PCR reads. Of roughly 700,000 distinct CDR3 sequences in the sample, approximately 15% were seen once. The sample consisted of blood. The receptors were gathered from a man in his forties or fifties with Graves' hyperthyroidism. Each CDR3 is given with its conserved first and last residue. Each record gives: J gene, D gene, clone size, V gene, CDR3 protein, CDR3 DNA. The D gene is left open where the match is weak. Part of the rows lack a size; the others show once, few, many or a class for expanded clones.

TRBJ2-6 NA few TRBV20-1 CSAKQGYRAGANVLTF TGCAGTGCTAAACAGGGATATCGGGCTGGGGCCAACGTCCTGACTTTC
TRBJ1-5 NA NA TRBV3-1 CASSQDTGRDQPQHF TGTGCCAGCAGCCAAGATACTGGGCGAGATCAGCCCCAGCATTTT
TRBJ2-6 NA NA TRBV5-1 CASSESGRPPGANVLTF TGCGCCAGCAGCGAATCGGGACGCCCGCCTGGGGCCAACGTCCTGACTTTC
TRBJ1-4 NA many TRBV7-9 CASSTGLGVEKLFF TGTGCCAGCAGCACCGGACTAGGGGTGGAAAAACTGTTTTTT
TRBJ1-1 TRBD1 many TRBV28 CASTLGDREGTEAFF TGTGCCAGCACCTTAGGTGACAGGGAGGGAACTGAAGCTTTCTTT
TRBJ2-7 TRBD1 many TRBV28 CASSFFPIGDSYEQYF TGTGCCAGCAGTTTTTTCCCTATAGGGGACAGCTACGAGCAGTACTTC
TRBJ2-3 TRBD2 many TRBV11-1 CATENRREGTDTQYF TGTGCCACCGAGAATAGGCGGGAGGGCACAGATACGCAGTATTTT
TRBJ2-1 TRBD1 many TRBV29-1 CSVVPTPGQGAYNEQFF TGCAGCGTTGTCCCCACACCGGGACAGGGGGCCTACAATGAGCAGTTCTTC
TRBJ2-1 NA NA TRBV5-1 CASSPFAGSYNEQFF TGCGCCAGCAGCCCTTTTGCGGGCTCTTACAATGAGCAGTTCTTC
TRBJ2-1 TRBD2 NA TRBV6-1 CASERGGEQFF TGTGCCAGCGAACGGGGGGGCGAGCAGTTCTTC
TRBJ2-3 NA NA TRBV5-1 CASSLPGTPADTQYF TGCGCCAGCAGCTTACCGGGGACGCCCGCAGATACGCAGTATTTT
TRBJ2-3 NA few TRBV28 CASSFNGAYTDTQYF TGTGCCAGCAGTTTCAACGGGGCCTACACAGATACGCAGTATTTT
TRBJ2-1 NA many TRBV24-1 CATSDFVRGRDNEQFF TGTGCCACCAGTGATTTCGTGAGGGGTCGGGACAATGAGCAGTTCTTC
TRBJ2-2 TRBD2 NA TRBV14 CASSRRTSGRLNTGELFF TGTGCCAGCAGCCGTCGGACTAGCGGGAGACTGAACACCGGGGAGCTGTTTTTT
TRBJ2-7 NA NA TRBV20-1 CSASGRYSYEQYF TGCAGTGCTAGCGGGAGATACTCCTACGAGCAGTACTTC
TRBJ2-5 TRBD1 few TRBV4-1 CASSQEGTVRETQYF TGCGCCAGCAGCCAAGAGGGGACAGTCCGGGAGACCCAGTACTTC
TRBJ2-3 NA many TRBV12-3/TRBV12-4 CASSPTPLSPDTQYF TGTGCCAGCAGTCCGACCCCCCTTTCCCCAGATACGCAGTATTTT
TRBJ2-5 NA NA TRBV29-1 CSVVDSYQETQYF TGCAGCGTTGTAGACAGCTACCAAGAGACCCAGTACTTC
TRBJ1-1 NA many TRBV28 CASKRPVNTEAFF TGTGCCAGCAAGCGACCGGTGAACACTGAAGCTTTCTTT
TRBJ2-1 TRBD2 many TRBV2 CASSERLAVYNEQFF TGTGCCAGCAGTGAACGACTAGCGGTATACAATGAGCAGTTCTTC
TRBJ1-1 NA NA TRBV7-9 CASSLAAASRAFF TGTGCCAGCAGCTTAGCGGCCGCGTCAAGGGCTTTCTTT
TRBJ1-3 NA many TRBV12-3/TRBV12-4 CASSLEGMIVGNTIYF TGTGCCAGCAGTTTAGAGGGGATGATAGTCGGAAACACCATATATTTT
TRBJ2-1 TRBD2 NA TRBV7-3 CASSEGLAQEQFF TGTGCCAGCAGCGAAGGACTAGCACAAGAGCAGTTCTTC
TRBJ2-3 NA few TRBV19 CASSIGRRGEDTQYF TGTGCCAGTAGTATTGGACGTAGGGGAGAAGATACGCAGTATTTT
TRBJ1-6 NA many TRBV11-2 CASSLNQVGALHF TGTGCCAGCAGCTTAAATCAAGTGGGCGCCCTCCACTTT
TRBJ2-2 NA NA TRBV6-5 CASSYSSTYTGELFF TGTGCCAGCAGTTACTCCAGCACCTACACCGGGGAGCTGTTTTTT
TRBJ2-4 NA many TRBV28 CASSRVGVAKNIQYF TGTGCCAGCAGTCGTGTGGGGGTCGCCAAAAACATTCAGTACTTC
TRBJ2-2 TRBD1 few TRBV4-1 CASSQGQGSGELFF TGCGCCAGCAGCCAAGGACAGGGGAGCGGGGAGCTGTTTTTT
TRBJ2-1 TRBD2 NA TRBV18 CASSPIVSGSYNEQFF TGTGCCAGCTCACCGATCGTTAGCGGGTCGTACAATGAGCAGTTCTTC